The 17 T cell receptor beta chains below come from one sample, sequenced in a study of Graves' ophthalmopathy and Graves' hyperthyroidism. TCR beta CDR3 regions were amplified from RNA transcripts. HTBI primers primed a first-round RT-PCR, and a second-round multiplex PCR followed. TCRdb fed the multiplex PCR reads into MiXCR, producing one record per CDR3 protein. The table has approximately 210,000 distinct CDR3 sequences, roughly 21% seen once. Input material: peripheral blood. The receptor source for this set is a woman aged 50 to 65 with Graves' ophthalmopathy.

The chain employs TRBV19 and TRBJ2-7; D perhaps matches TRBD1 (6 bases). The CDR3 sequence is 15 residues long. V gave up 3 bases and J gave up 2 bases, with 14 bases separating them. Germline V lookup: CDR1 LNHDA, CDR2 SQIVND (reference sequence). DNA for the CDR3: TGTGCCAGTAGTATGGTAGGGGGTCCCGCCTACGAGCAGTACTTC. Protein sequence: CASSMVGGPAYEQYF.

This clonotype occurred many times. The genes are TRBV20-1 and TRBJ1-1; D uncertain. Germline V gives CDR1 DFQATT, CDR2 SNEGSKA (reference sequence). CDR3 size: 12 residues. Trimming removed 4 bases at V and 1 base at J, with 7 bases between. The DNA of the CDR3 is TGCAGTGCTACAGGAAAGAACACTGAAGCTTTCTTT. Its protein is CSATGKNTEAFF.

This clonotype was recorded at least ten times. This chain links TRBV29-1 with TRBJ2-7, with TRBD2 matching over 10 bases. Germline V gene lookup returns CDR1 SQVTM and CDR2 ANQGSEA. The CDR3 extends over 14 amino acids. Losses at the gene ends were 4 bases for V and 3 bases for J; bases not matched to a gene: 6. In nucleotides, the CDR3 is TGCAGCGTTGGAACTAGCGGGAATCACTACGAGCAGTACTTC. It yields the protein CSVGTSGNHYEQYF.

The chain has TRBV28 and TRBJ2-5; 13 nucleotides align to TRBD2. The CDR3 loop spans 17 amino acids. Germline V gene sequence: CDR1 MDHEN, CDR2 SYDVKM. The trim removed 4 bases at V and 4 bases at J, leaving 9 bases unmatched. Here the CDR3 DNA reads TGTGCCAGCAGTTACCGGACTAGCGGGAGTTGGGGAGAGACCCAGTACTTC. The encoded protein is CASSYRTSGSWGETQYF. The whole variable domain, filled in from reference TRBV28 and TRBJ2-5, reads DVKVTQSSRYLVKRTGEKVFLECVQDMDHENMFWYRQDPGLGLRLIYFSYDVKMKEKGDIPEGYSVSREKKERFSLILESASTNQTSMYLCASSYRTSGSWGETQYFGPGTRLLVL.

This clonotype was counted only a few times. The chain joins TRBV5-1 to TRBJ2-5, with 10 bases fitting TRBD1. The CDR3 has 18 amino acids. The germline V gene has CDR1 SGHRS and CDR2 YFSETQ. J was trimmed by 1 base and V by 7 bases; bases with no gene match: 16. CDR3 DNA sequence: TGCGCCAGCGCACTGACGGGACAGGGGATGGGGGCCCAAGAGACCCAGTACTTC. Amino acids: CASALTGQGMGAQETQYF.

This clonotype was observed many times. The chain carries TRBV11-2 and TRBJ2-7, with a possible D match to TRBD2 (5 bases). CDR1 and CDR2 from the germline V gene are SGHAT and FQNNGV. Trimming stripped 3 bases from V and 3 bases from J, with 9 bases between. The CDR3 contains 13 residues. The CDR3 protein is CASSFFRDYEQYF. The CDR3 region has the DNA TGTGCCAGCAGCTTCTTCCGGGACTACGAGCAGTACTTC.

There are a few counts of this clonotype. The rearrangement uses TRBV19 and TRBJ2-2, with D unclear. The CDR3 length is 14 residues. The V end was cut by 6 bases, the J end by 7 bases, with 15 bases between. CDR1 and CDR2 (germline): LNHDA, SQIVND (reference sequence). CDR3 sequence (DNA): TGTGCCAGTAGCCTCCCTGAGAGAAACGGGGAGCTGTTTTTT. Protein sequence: CASSLPERNGELFF.

This clonotype was counted only a few times. CDR3 protein: CASSYSAGEQYF. As DNA, the CDR3 is TGTGCCAGCAGTTACAGCGCGGGTGAGCAGTACTTC. The chain has TRBV6-2 or TRBV6-3 and TRBJ2-7, with a weak D call TRBD2 (5 bases). V was clipped by 2 bases and J by 7 bases, with 9 bases between them. Germline V CDR1 and CDR2: MNHEY, SVGEGT. The CDR3 covers 12 residues.

At least ten counts were recorded for this clonotype. The rearrangement uses TRBV28 and TRBJ1-6, with 7 positions matching TRBD1. The germline gives CDR1 MDHEN, CDR2 SYDVKM. This CDR3 has 14 amino acids. V was pared by 1 base and J by 7 bases, with 1 base of the junction left unmatched. The CDR3 region is CASSLLGQNSPLHF. As DNA, the CDR3 is TGTGCCAGCAGTTTATTGGGACAGAATTCACCCCTCCACTTT.

This clonotype was seen ten or more times. The chain uses TRBV11-2 and TRBJ1-2, with 8 bases aligning to TRBD1. Germline values: CDR1 SGHAT, CDR2 FQNNGV. With 5 bases clipped from V and 7 bases from J, the junction kept 15 bases outside the gene matches. The CDR3 has 16 amino acids. CDR3 protein: CASSRGQGAVQGGYTF. CDR3 bases: TGTGCCAGCAGCCGAGGACAGGGAGCGGTCCAAGGTGGCTACACCTTC.

The sample holds many counts of this clonotype. Germline and junction disagree at one end, which may indicate a read error. The V and J genes are TRBV27 and TRBJ1-5; D perhaps matches TRBD1 (6 bases). Germline V gene sequence: CDR1 MNHEY, CDR2 SMNVEV (reference sequence). The CDR3 spans 15 residues. CDR3 nucleotides: TGTGCCAGCGGTTTACGGACAGATAGCAATCAGCCCCAGCATTTT. It specifies CASGLRTDSNQPQHF.

V is TRBV6-1 and J is TRBJ2-2; D is ambiguous. V dropped 4 bases and J dropped 5 bases, with 5 bases sitting between them. The CDR3 has 12 residues. Germline CDR1 MNHNS, CDR2 SASEGT. In nucleotides, the CDR3 is TGTGCCAGCAGTGTGAGAACCGGGGAGCTGTTTTTT. Protein: CASSVRTGELFF.

This chain connects TRBV29-1 to TRBJ2-7; a possible D gene is TRBD1 (6 bases). Germline CDR1 reads SQVTM; CDR2 reads ANQGSEA. V was clipped by 7 bases and J by 2 bases, with 15 bases between them. The CDR3 is 13 amino acids. The CDR3 is CSARQGRPYEQYF. In nucleotides, the CDR3 is TGCAGCGCCCGTCAGGGGCGTCCCTACGAGCAGTACTTC.

The table lists this clonotype with many counts. The genes are TRBV7-8 and TRBJ1-2; 8 bases align to TRBD1. This CDR3 is built from 17 residues. V was clipped by 5 bases and J by 4 bases; unmatched bases: 15. Germline V gene lookup returns CDR1 SGHVS and CDR2 FQNEAQ. The CDR3 loop reads CASSNNPGGGGFYGYTF. CDR3 coding DNA: TGTGCCAGCAGCAACAACCCAGGGGGCGGCGGATTCTATGGCTACACCTTC. Filled out from reference TRBV7-8 and TRBJ1-2, the complete variable domain reads GAGVSQSPRYKVAKRGQDVALRCDPISGHVSLFWYQQALGQGPEFLTYFQNEAQLDKSGLPSDRFFAERPEGSVSTLKIQRTQQEDSAVYLCASSNNPGGGGFYGYTFGSGTRLTVV.

This clonotype was seen more than once but under ten times. The V call is TRBV4-1, the J call TRBJ1-1; no firm D call. V was trimmed by 7 bases and J by 4 bases, leaving 13 bases between them. Germline V gene sequence: CDR1 MGHRA, CDR2 YSYEKL. The CDR3 is made up of 13 amino acids. CDR3 sequence reads: CASNPSWGTEAFF. The CDR3 bases are TGCGCCAGCAACCCGTCCTGGGGCACTGAAGCTTTCTTT.

The sample holds many counts of this clonotype. The J gene is TRBJ1-3, the V gene TRBV12-3 or TRBV12-4; D gene ambiguous. CDR3 length: 15 amino acids. Trimming removed 4 bases at V and 3 bases at J, with 13 bases between. CDR3 in DNA: TGTGCCAGCAGTTACTCGACGGAGGTTGGAAACACCATATATTTT. Amino acids: CASSYSTEVGNTIYF.

Note on this clonotype: Given a much more abundant clone one base away, this may be a read error. Because the CDR3 is missing its conserved closing phenylalanine or tryptophan, this is likely a read error. The V and J genes are TRBV7-8 and TRBJ2-7; 13 nucleotides align to TRBD2. Germline V lookup: CDR1 SGHVS, CDR2 FQNEAQ. Trimming cost V 5 bases and J 6 bases; bases outside gene matches: 7. This CDR3 comprises 15 residues. CDR3 in amino acids: CASSQLAGGPSEQYS. CDR3 bases: TGTGCCAGCAGCCAACTAGCGGGAGGGCCTAGCGAGCAGTACTCC.